In this sample, the clone carrying this T cell receptor beta chain turned up once. Source study methods: Estimated nucleated cell counts came from reference gene primer amplification. The table came from immunoSEQ multiplex PCR; TCRdb's copy has only in-frame clones and leaves some out. V and J calls and clone size are given by that table; D and trimming were obtained from the DNA. The sample yields a few hundred thousand clones, 70% to 90% seen once. This sample is part of a study of blood T cell repertoires in COVID-19. Study as a whole: Donors in the United States, Italy and Spain gave samples during acute or convalescent COVID-19. Sample material is recorded as cDNA or gDNA derived from T cells, B-cell-depleted T cells, or PBMCs.

Trimming took off 1 base at V and 1 base at J, with 14 bases between the two ends. The CDR3 runs 16 residues. Germline lookup yields CDR1 MDHEN and CDR2 SYDVKM. Material: peripheral blood. This chain uses TRBV28 with TRBJ2-7; the D gene is possibly TRBD2 (6 bases). The sequence came from a man aged 45-65 years who had recovered from COVID-19. The CDR3 DNA is TGTGCCAGCAGTTTATACGGGGGAGCGAGGTCCTACGAGCAGTACTTC. Amino acid sequence: CASSLYGGARSYEQYF.